The clone carrying this TCR beta chain was picked up a small number of times. Its antigen is still unknown. These data are taken from a study of blood T cells in healthy people across ages. The study, taken as a whole, reports: Diversity estimates drawn from one million T cells were deemed underestimates.

A second about 6 to 11 cycle PCR used barcoded and J-beta primers. TCRdb redid the calling of the 5' RACE reads with MiXCR, one entry per CDR3 protein. The table shows fewer than 1,200,000 distinct CDR3 sequences, with less than 25% occurring only once. Germline V CDR1 and CDR2: MNHNY, SVGAGI (reference sequence). This CDR3 is built from 16 residues. Trimming at V came to 2 bases and at J to 5 bases, leaving 7 bases not matched to a gene. The sample was also linked to a second study, of T cells of mothers and their children.

Sequencing was done on a sample of blood. The TCR was taken from a girl aged 2 to 9 in good health. This rearrangement joins TRBV6-6 to TRBJ2-1; TRBD1 agrees at 9 bases. The CDR3 DNA reads as TGTGCCAGCAGTTACATGGGGACAGGGTTAGACAATGAGCAGTTCTTC. Protein sequence: CASSYMGTGLDNEQFF.